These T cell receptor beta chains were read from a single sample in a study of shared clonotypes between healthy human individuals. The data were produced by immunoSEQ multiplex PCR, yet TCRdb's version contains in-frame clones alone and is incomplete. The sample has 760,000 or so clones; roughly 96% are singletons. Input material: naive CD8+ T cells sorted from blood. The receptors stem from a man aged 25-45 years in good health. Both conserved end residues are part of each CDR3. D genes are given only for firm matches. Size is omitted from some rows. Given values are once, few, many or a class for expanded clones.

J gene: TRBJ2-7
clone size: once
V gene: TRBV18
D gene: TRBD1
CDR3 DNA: TGTGCCAGCTCACTGGACAGGTGGGGCATAAGGTACGAGCAGTACTTC
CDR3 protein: CASSLDRWGIRYEQYF

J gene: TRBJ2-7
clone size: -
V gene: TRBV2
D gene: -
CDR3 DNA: TGTGCCAGCAGTGAGATGGTGACCTACGAGCAGTACTTC
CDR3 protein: CASSEMVTYEQYF

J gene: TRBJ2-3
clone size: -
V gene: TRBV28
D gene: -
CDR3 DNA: TGTGCCAGTAATAAGGCTCGAGGGGAAATATTGGGAACAGATACGCAGTATTTT
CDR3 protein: CASNKARGEILGTDTQYF

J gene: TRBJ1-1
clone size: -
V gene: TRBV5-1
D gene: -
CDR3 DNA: TGCGCCAGCAGCTTGGACAGAACAGGTGAAGCTTTCTTT
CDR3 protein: CASSLDRTGEAFF

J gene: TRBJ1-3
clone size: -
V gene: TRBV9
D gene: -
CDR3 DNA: TGTGCCAGCAGCACAAACCAGGGGAGCTCTGGAAACACCATATATTTT
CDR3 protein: CASSTNQGSSGNTIYF

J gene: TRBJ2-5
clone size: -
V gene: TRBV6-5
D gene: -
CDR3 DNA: TGTGCCAGCAGTTACTCTTTCCGGGAGACCCAGTACTTC
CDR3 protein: CASSYSFRETQYF

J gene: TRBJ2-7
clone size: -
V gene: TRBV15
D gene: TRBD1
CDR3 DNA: TGTGCCACCGGTCTTGGGACAGGGGTCTACGAGCAGTACTTC
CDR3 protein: CATGLGTGVYEQYF

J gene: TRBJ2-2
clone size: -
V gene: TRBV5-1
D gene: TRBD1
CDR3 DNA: TGCGCCAGCAGCTTTTCCGGGACAGCTGACACCGGGGAGCTGTTTTTT
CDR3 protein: CASSFSGTADTGELFF

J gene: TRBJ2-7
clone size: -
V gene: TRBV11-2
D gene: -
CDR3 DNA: TGTGCCAGCAGCTTAGATGCCTACGAGCAGTACTTC
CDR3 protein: CASSLDAYEQYF

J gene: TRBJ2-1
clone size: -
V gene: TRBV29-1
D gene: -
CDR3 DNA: TGCAGCGTGGACGGTGTCGTCCCGGTCTTC
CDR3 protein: CSVDGVVPVF

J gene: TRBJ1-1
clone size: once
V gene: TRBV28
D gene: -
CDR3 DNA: TGTGCCAGCAGTTTCCTCGCGACAGGTACCTTAAACACTGAAGCTTTCTTT
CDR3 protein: CASSFLATGTLNTEAFF

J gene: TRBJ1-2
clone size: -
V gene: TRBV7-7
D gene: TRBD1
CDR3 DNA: TGTGCTAGCAGCTTAGTTCAGAAGGACAGGGCTAACTATGGCTACACCTTC
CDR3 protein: CASSLVQKDRANYGYTF

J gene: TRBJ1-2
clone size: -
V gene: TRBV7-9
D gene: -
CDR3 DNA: TGTGCCAGCAAGGGGGAGGTTGGCTACACCTTC
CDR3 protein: CASKGEVGYTF

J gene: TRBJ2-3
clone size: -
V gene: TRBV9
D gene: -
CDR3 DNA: TGTGCCAGCAGCCTCAGCGGGCGGGGCACAGATACGCAGTATTTT
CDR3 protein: CASSLSGRGTDTQYF

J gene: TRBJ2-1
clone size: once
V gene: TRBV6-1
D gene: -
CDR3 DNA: TGTGCCAGCAGTGAAGACAGCGGTAGCTCCTACAATGAGCAGTTCTTC
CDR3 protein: CASSEDSGSSYNEQFF

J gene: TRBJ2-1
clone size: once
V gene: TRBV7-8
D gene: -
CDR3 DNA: TGTGCCAGCAGCTTGGGACTGAACAATGAGCAGTTCTTC
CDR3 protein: CASSLGLNNEQFF

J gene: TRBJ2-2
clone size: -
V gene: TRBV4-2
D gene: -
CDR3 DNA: TGTGCCAGCAGCCAAAATCTCGGCGGATCGGACACCGGGGAGCTGTTTTTT
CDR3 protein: CASSQNLGGSDTGELFF

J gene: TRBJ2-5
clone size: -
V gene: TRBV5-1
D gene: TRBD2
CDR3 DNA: TGCGCCAGCAGCTTAGGGACTAGCGGGTGGCAAGAGACCCAGTACTTC
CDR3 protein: CASSLGTSGWQETQYF

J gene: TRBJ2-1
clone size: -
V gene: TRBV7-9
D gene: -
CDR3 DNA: TGTGCCAGCAGCTTCGTGAGGGACGGCAATGAGCAGTTCTTC
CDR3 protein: CASSFVRDGNEQFF

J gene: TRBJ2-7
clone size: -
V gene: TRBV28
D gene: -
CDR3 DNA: TGTGCCAGCAGTTCCTGGGACAACTCCTACGAGCAGTACTTC
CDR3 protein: CASSSWDNSYEQYF

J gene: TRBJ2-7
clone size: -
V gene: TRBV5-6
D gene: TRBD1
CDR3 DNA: TGTGCCAGCAGCTTTGGACAGGGATCCTACGAGCAGTACTTC
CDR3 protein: CASSFGQGSYEQYF

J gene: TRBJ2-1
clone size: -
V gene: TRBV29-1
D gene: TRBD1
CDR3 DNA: TGCAGTTCCGGGACAGCCTACAATGAGCAGTTCTTC
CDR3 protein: CSSGTAYNEQFF

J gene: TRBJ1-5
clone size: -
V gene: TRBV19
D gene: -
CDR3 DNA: TGTGCCAGTATGGGGGAAGGCAGGGTAGGGCTCGCGGTTCAGCCCCAGCATTTT
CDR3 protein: CASMGEGRVGLAVQPQHF

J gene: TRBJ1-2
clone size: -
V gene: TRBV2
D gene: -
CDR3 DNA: TGTGCCAGCAGCGACCGGGCTCTCTATGGCTACACCTTC
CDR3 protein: CASSDRALYGYTF

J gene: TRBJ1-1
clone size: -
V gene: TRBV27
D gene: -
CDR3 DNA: TGTGCCAGCGGCAGGTCCGGCACTGAAGCTTTCTTT
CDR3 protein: CASGRSGTEAFF

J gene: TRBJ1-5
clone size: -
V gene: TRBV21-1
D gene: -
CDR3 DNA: TGTGCCAGCAGCAAAGTCAGGCCCAGGGAAGAGGGGAGATATAGCAATCAGCCCCAGCATTTT
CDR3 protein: CASSKVRPREEGRYSNQPQHF

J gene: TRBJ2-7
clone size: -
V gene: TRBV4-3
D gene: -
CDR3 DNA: TGCGCCAGCAGCCTAAGACTAGGCGGCCACGAGCAGTACTTC
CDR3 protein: CASSLRLGGHEQYF

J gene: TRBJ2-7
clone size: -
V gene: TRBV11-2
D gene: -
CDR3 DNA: TGTGCCAGCAGCTTACACGGATCCTACGAGCAGTACTTC
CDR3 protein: CASSLHGSYEQYF

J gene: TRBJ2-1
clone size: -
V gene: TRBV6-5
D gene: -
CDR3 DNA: TGTGCCAGCAGTTACCTCCGGACTCAATTCCTGAATGAGCAGTTCTTC
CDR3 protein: CASSYLRTQFLNEQFF

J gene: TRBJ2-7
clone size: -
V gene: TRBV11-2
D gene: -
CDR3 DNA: TGTGCCAGCACCGTCCTCTGGGGTTACGAGCAGTACTTC
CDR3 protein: CASTVLWGYEQYF

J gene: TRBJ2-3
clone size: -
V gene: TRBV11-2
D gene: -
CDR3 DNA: TGTGCCAGCAGCTTAAATACGGACACAGATACGCAGTATTTT
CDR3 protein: CASSLNTDTDTQYF

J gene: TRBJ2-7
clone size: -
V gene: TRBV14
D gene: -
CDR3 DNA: TGTGCCAGCAGCCAAGATAGTGTGGAGGGGGGCCTAGGTTCCTACGAGCAGTACTTC
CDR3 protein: CASSQDSVEGGLGSYEQYF

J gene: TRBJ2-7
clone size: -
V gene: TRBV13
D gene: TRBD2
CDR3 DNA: TGTGCCAGCAGCCGGACTAGCGGGAGGTACGAGCAGTACTTC
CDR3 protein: CASSRTSGRYEQYF

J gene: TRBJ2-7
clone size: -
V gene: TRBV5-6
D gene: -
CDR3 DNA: TGTGCCAGCAGCTTGGGCAACTACGAGCAGTACTTC
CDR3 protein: CASSLGNYEQYF

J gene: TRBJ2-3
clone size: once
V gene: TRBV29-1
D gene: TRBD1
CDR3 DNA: TGCAGCGTGGACAGGACAGGGGCTAAAGATACGCAGTATTTT
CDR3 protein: CSVDRTGAKDTQYF

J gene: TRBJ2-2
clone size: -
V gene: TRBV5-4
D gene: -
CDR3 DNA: TGTGCCAGCAGCCTGTGGAGTTATTGGGAGAAGGACGGGGAGCTGTTTTTT
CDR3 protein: CASSLWSYWEKDGELFF

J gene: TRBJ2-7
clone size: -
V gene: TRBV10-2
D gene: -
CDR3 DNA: TGCGCCAGCAGTGAGTCAACAGGGAGAATCCACGAGCAGTACTTC
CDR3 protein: CASSESTGRIHEQYF

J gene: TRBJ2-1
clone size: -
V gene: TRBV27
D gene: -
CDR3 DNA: TGTGCCAGCAGTTTCTCACGGGAGAGTTATGAGCAGTTCTTC
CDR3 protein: CASSFSRESYEQFF

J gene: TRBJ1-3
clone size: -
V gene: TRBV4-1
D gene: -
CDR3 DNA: TGCGCCAGCAGCTCCTCCGGGGGAGACAGATCCATATATTTT
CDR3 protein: CASSSSGGDRSIYF

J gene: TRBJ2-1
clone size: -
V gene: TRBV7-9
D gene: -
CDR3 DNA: TGTGCCAGCAGCTTAGATCTTGAGCAGTTCTTC
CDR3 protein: CASSLDLEQFF

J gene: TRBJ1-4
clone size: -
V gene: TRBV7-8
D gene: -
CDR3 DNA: TGTGCCAGTCGAGGGGGTGAAAAACTGTTTTTT
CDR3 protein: CASRGGEKLFF